A single sample is the source of the 5 T cell receptor beta chains below, sequenced in a study of blood T cell repertoires in COVID-19. Sequencing used immunoSEQ multiplex PCR; TCRdb keeps in-frame clones, though not all of them. Of about 200,000 clones in the sample, over 70% were seen once. Sequencing was performed on peripheral blood. The receptors derive from a woman aged 70-85 years with acute or convalescent COVID-19.

The chain uses TRBV3-1 (or the pseudogene TRBV3-2) and TRBJ2-3; a weak D match, TRBD2 (5 bases). The length of the CDR3 is 14 residues. Between the trimmed V and J ends, which lost 4 bases and 9 bases, there was a span of 17 bases. Germline V gene lookup returns CDR1 LGHDT and CDR2 YNNKEL (reference sequence). The CDR3 here is CASSPRLAPGTQYF. The DNA for the CDR3 is TGTGCCAGCAGCCCCAGGCTAGCCCCTGGCACGCAGTATTTT.

V gene TRBV3-1 (or the pseudogene TRBV3-2) combines with J gene TRBJ2-5, with 12 bases identical to TRBD2. The V segment lost 1 base and the J segment 0 bases; nucleotides outside the gene matches: 3. Germline V gene lookup returns CDR1 LGHDT and CDR2 YNNKEL (reference sequence). The CDR3 runs 17 residues. The CDR3 reads CASSQVTSGGYQETQYF. As DNA, the CDR3 is TGTGCCAGCAGCCAAGTTACTAGCGGGGGGTACCAAGAGACCCAGTACTTC.

V usage is TRBV6-5 and J usage is TRBJ1-3; D may be TRBD1 (5 bases). CDR1 MNHEY and CDR2 SVGAGI come from the germline V gene. The CDR3 loop spans 14 amino acids. V lost 11 bases and J 2 bases, leaving 16 bases between the germline ends. This CDR3 is CASTLGGAGNTIYF. In DNA, the CDR3 is TGTGCCTCGACCCTGGGGGGGGCTGGAAACACCATATATTTT.

V gene TRBV7-9 combines with J gene TRBJ1-5; 9 positions match TRBD1. This CDR3 contains 15 residues. Germline CDR1 is SEHNR and CDR2 is FQNEAQ (reference sequence). With 4 bases clipped from V and 1 base from J, the junction kept 2 bases outside the gene matches. The CDR3: CASSWDRESNQPQHF. The CDR3 coding sequence is TGTGCCAGCAGCTGGGACAGGGAAAGCAATCAGCCCCAGCATTTT.

The chain has TRBV5-1 and TRBJ2-5, with D unresolved. The CDR3 has 15 residues. Trimming left V 4 bases short and J 2 bases short, with 15 bases between. CDR1 is SGHRS and CDR2 is YFSETQ in the germline V gene. CDR3 loop: CASSVSRAPQETQYF. The CDR3 region has the DNA TGCGCCAGCAGCGTTAGCCGAGCACCGCAAGAGACCCAGTACTTC.